The present entry profiles one T cell receptor (beta chain) with its context. Sequencing used immunoSEQ multiplex PCR; TCRdb keeps in-frame clones, though not all of them. The sample records about 35,000 clones, about three quarters being singletons. The source of the sample is a study of T cells in tumors after PD-1 blockade. About the study: A subset received ongoing vismodegib 150 mg daily alongside anti-PD-1 therapy.

Trimming cost V 4 bases and J 0 bases; bases outside gene matches: 8. This CDR3 has 16 amino acids. Per the germline V gene, CDR1 is SQVTM and CDR2 is ANQGSEA. The sequence came from a human donor with basal cell carcinoma. This sample comprised PBMCs, obtained before anti-PD-1 treatment. V is TRBV29-1 and J is TRBJ2-1, with TRBD2 matching 8 bases. CDR3 nucleotides: TGCAGCGTTGCCCCTCGACTAGCGAGCTCCTACAATGAGCAGTTCTTC. This codes for CSVAPRLASSYNEQFF.